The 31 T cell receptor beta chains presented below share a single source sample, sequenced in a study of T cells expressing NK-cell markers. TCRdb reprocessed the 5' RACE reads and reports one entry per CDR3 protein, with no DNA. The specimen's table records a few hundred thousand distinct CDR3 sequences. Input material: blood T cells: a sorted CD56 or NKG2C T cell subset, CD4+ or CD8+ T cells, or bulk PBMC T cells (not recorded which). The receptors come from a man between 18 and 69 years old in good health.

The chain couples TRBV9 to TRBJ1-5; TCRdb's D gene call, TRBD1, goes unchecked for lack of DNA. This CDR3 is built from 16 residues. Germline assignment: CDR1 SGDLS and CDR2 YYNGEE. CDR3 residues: CASSTDTGLSNQPQHF.

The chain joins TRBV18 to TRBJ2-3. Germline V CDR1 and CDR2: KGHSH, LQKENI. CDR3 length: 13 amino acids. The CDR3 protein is CASSLVSTDTQYF. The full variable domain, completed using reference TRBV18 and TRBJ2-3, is NAGVMQNPRHLVRRRGQEARLRCSPMKGHSHVYWYRQLPEEGLKFMVYLQKENIIDESGMPKERFSAEFPKEGPSILRIQQVVRGDSAAYFCASSLVSTDTQYFGPGTRLTVL.

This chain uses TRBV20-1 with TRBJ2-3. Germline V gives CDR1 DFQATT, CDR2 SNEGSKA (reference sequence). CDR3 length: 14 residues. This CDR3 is CSARGFGNPDTQYF.

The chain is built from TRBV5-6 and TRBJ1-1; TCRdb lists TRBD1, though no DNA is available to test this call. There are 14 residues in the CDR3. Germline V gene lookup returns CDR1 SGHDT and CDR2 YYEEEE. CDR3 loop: CASSLEAGWVKAFF. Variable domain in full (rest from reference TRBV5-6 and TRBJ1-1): DAGVTQSPTHLIKTRGQQVTLRCSPKSGHDTVSWYQQALGQGPQFIFQYYEEEERQRGNFPDRFSGHQFPNYSSELNVNALLLGDSALYLCASSLEAGWVKAFFGQGTRLTVV.

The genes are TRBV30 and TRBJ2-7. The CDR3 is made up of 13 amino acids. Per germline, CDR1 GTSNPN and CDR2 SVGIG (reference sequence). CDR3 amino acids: CAWSVGTAYEQYF. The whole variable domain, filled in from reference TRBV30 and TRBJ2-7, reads SQTIHQWPATLVQPVGSPLSLECTVEGTSNPNLYWYRQAAGRGLQLLFYSVGIGQISSEVPQNLSASRPQDRQFILSSKKLLLSDSGFYLCAWSVGTAYEQYFGPGTRLTVT.

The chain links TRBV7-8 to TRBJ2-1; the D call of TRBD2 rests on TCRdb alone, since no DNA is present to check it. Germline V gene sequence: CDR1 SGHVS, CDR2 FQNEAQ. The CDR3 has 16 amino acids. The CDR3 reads CASSSTRSGALNEQFF.

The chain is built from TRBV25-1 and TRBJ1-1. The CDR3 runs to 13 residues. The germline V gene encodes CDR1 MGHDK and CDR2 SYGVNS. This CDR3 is CASRLDWNTEAFF.

CDR3 residues: CASSDFGTAQETQYF. The J gene is TRBJ2-5, the V gene TRBV6-1; the TCRdb D gene call, TRBD1, has no DNA to confirm it. Per germline, CDR1 MNHNS and CDR2 SASEGT. This CDR3 is built from 15 residues.

The CDR3 loop reads CASSLTSGTEAFF. The rearrangement joins TRBV12-3 or TRBV12-4 to TRBJ1-1. This CDR3 contains 13 residues.

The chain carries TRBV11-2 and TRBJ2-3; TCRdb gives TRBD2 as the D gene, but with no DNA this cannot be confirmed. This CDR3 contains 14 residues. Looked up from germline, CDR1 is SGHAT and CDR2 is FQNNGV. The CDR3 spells CASSLGGGDRTQYF.

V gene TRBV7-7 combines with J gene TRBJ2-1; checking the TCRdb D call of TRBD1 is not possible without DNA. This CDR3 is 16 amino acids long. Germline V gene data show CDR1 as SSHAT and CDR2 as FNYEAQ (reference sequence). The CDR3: CASSLRTGSSYNEQFF.

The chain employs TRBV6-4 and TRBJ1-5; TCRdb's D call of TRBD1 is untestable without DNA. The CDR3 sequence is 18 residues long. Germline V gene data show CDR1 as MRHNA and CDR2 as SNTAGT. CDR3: CASSDPGQGAISNQPQHF.

The CDR3 sequence is CASSLFGGRNNEQFF. The rearrangement links TRBV27 to TRBJ2-1; TCRdb reports TRBD2, a call that lacks DNA to check it against. In germline, CDR1 is MNHEY, CDR2 SMNVEV (reference sequence). CDR3 size: 15 residues.

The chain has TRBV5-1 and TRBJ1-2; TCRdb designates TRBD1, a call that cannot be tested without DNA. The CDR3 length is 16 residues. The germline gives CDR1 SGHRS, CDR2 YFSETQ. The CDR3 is CASSLIVGPDNYGYTF.

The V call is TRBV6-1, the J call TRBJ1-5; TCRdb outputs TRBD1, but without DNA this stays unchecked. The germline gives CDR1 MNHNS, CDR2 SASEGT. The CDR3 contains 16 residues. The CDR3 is CASSRQGGSSNQPQHF.

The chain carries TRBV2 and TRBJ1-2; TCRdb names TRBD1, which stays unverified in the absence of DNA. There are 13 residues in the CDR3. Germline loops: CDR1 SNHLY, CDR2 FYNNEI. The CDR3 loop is CASEGQGAAGYTF.

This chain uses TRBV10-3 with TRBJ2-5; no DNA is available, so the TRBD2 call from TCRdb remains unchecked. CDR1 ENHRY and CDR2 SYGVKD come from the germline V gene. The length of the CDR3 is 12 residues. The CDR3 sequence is CAIGRSPETQYF.

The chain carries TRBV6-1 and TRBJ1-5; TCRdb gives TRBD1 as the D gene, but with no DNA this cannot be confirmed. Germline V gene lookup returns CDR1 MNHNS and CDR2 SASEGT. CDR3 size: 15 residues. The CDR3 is CASSEQGTGNQPQHF.

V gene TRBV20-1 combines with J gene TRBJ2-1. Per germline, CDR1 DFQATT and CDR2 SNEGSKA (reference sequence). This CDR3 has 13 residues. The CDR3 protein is CSGGRNGVDEQFF.

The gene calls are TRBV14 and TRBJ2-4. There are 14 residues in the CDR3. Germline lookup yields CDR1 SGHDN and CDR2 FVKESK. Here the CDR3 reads CASSQDLAKNIQYF.

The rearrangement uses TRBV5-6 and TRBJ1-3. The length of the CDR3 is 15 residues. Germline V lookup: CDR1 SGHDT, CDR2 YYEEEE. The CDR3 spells CASSLRGTAGNTIYF.

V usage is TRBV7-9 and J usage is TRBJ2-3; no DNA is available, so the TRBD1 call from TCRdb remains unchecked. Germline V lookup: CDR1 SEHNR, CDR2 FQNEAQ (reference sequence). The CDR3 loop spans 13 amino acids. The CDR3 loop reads CASSLGGRDTQYF.

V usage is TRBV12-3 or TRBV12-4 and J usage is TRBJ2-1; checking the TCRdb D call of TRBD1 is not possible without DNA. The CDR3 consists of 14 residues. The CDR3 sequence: CASTPISSYNEQFF.

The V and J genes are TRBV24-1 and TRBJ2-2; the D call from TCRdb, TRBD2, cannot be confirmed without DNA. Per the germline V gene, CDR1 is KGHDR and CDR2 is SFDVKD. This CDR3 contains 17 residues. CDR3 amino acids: CATSAGRGGRGTGELFF.

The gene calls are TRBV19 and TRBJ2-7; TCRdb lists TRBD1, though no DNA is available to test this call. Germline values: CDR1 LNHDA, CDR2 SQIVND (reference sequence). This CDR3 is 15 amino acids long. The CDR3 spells CASSSRDRGNYEQYF.

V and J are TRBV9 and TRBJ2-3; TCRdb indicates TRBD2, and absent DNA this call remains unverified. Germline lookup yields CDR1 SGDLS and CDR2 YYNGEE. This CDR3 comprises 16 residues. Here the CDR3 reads CASSPLAGGATDTQYF.

The CDR3 loop is CASSLGRQIRQETQYF. The chain couples TRBV7-6 to TRBJ2-5; the D gene TCRdb calls, TRBD1, cannot be checked with no DNA. CDR1 SGHVS and CDR2 FNYEAQ come from the germline V gene. This CDR3 comprises 16 residues.

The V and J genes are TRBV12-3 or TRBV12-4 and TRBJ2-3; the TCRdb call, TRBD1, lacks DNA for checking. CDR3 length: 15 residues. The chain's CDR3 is CASSTRTGLTDTQYF.

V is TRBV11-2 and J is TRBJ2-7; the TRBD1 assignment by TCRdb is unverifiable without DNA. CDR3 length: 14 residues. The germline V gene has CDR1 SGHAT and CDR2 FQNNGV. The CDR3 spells CASSSPRDRVQQYF.

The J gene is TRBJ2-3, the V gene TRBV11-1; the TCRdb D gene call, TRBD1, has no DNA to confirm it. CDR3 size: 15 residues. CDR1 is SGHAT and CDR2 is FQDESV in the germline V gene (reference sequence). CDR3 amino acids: CASRTKGGSADTQYF.

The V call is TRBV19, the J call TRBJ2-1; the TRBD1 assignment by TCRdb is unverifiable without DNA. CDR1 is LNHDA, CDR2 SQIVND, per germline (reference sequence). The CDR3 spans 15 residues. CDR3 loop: CASTPSRGSYNEQFF.